One and the same sample provided the 19 T cell receptor beta chains below, sequenced in a study of shared clonotypes between healthy human individuals. The table came from immunoSEQ multiplex PCR; TCRdb's copy has only in-frame clones and leaves some out. The table records approximately 640,000 clones, around 72% of them present only once. Sequenced material: memory CD4+ T cells sorted from blood. Subset denoted: CD45RA-negative fraction. All receptors come from a woman in her twenties or thirties in good health.

This rearrangement joins TRBV11-2 to TRBJ2-5; the match to TRBD2 covers 9 bases. Germline CDR1 SGHAT, CDR2 FQNNGV. J lost 5 bases, V lost 6 bases, and 13 bases had no gene match. This CDR3 contains 16 residues. CDR3 in amino acids: CASRSLKRGRAETQYF. Written as DNA, the CDR3 is TGTGCCAGCAGGTCTTTGAAGCGCGGGAGGGCTGAGACCCAGTACTTC.

This chain joins TRBV7-2 and TRBJ2-1, with 7 bases identical to TRBD1. CDR1 and CDR2 (germline): SGHTA, FQGNSA. This CDR3 region has 16 residues. J was trimmed by 0 bases and V by 1 base; bases with no gene match: 3. CDR3 nucleotides: TGTGCCAGCAGCTTAGAGGGGGCTATCTCCTACAATGAGCAGTTCTTC. The encoded protein is CASSLEGAISYNEQFF.

The V call is TRBV18, the J call TRBJ2-5, with D possibly matching TRBD1 (6 bases). V lost 5 bases and J 4 bases, leaving 17 bases between the germline ends. The germline V gene has CDR1 KGHSH and CDR2 LQKENI. This CDR3 contains 15 residues. Written as DNA, the CDR3 is TGTGCCAGCTCAGAAACACAGGGAAGATCAGAGACCCAGTACTTC. Its protein product is CASSETQGRSETQYF.

The chain carries TRBV18 and TRBJ2-1; 9 bases match TRBD2. With V trimmed by 1 base and J by 5 bases, 9 bases remained unmatched. Germline lookup yields CDR1 KGHSH and CDR2 LQKENI. The length of the CDR3 is 17 residues. Here the CDR3 reads CASSPLLSSSGDNEQFF. CDR3 nucleotide sequence: TGTGCCAGCTCACCACTTCTGTCGTCTAGCGGGGACAATGAGCAGTTCTTC.

This clone was seen only a few times. V gene TRBV6-1 combines with J gene TRBJ2-4, with TRBD1 matching over 9 bases. Germline CDR1 MNHNS, CDR2 SASEGT. This CDR3 is 14 amino acids long. With V trimmed by 2 bases and J by 6 bases, 2 bases remained unmatched. This chain's CDR3 is CASSESDRGNIQYF. The CDR3 DNA sequence: TGTGCCAGCAGTGAATCGGACAGGGGAAACATTCAGTACTTC.

The chain couples TRBV28 to TRBJ1-2; D possibly corresponds to TRBD1 (6 bases). The CDR3 is made up of 16 amino acids. V was clipped by 5 bases and J by 7 bases, with 23 bases between them. The germline V gene has CDR1 MDHEN and CDR2 SYDVKM. The CDR3 sequence is CASSPGTPTTTRGYTF. The CDR3, as DNA: TGTGCCAGCAGTCCAGGGACACCGACAACCACGCGTGGCTACACCTTC.

V and J are TRBV29-1 and TRBJ2-2; D possibly corresponds to TRBD1 (5 bases). Trimming removed 6 bases at V and 6 bases at J, with 14 bases between. CDR1 is SQVTM and CDR2 is ANQGSEA in the germline V gene. The CDR3 runs 13 residues. As DNA, the CDR3 is TGCAGCGTCTTGGGGCAAACCGCCGGGGAGCTGTTTTTT. Translating it yields CSVLGQTAGELFF.

V gene TRBV28 combines with J gene TRBJ1-2; possible D gene TRBD1, 6 bases. From germline, CDR1 is MDHEN and CDR2 SYDVKM. Trimming cost V 0 bases and J 8 bases, with 10 bases left between them. The CDR3 length is 13 residues. CDR3 nucleotide sequence: TGTGCCAGCAGTTTATGGGCAGGGGAAGGCTACACCTTC. Its protein is CASSLWAGEGYTF.

Ten or more counts support this clone. The V gene is TRBV7-9, the J gene TRBJ2-2; 9 nucleotides agree with TRBD1. The CDR3 length is 15 residues. From germline, CDR1 is SEHNR and CDR2 FQNEAQ (reference sequence). The junction had 8 bases not matched to a gene; V was cut back by 5 bases and J by 7 bases. The CDR3, as DNA: TGTGCCAGCAGCCCGCGGGACAGGGTTAGCGGGGAGCTGTTTTTT. Encoded protein: CASSPRDRVSGELFF. The complete variable domain, with remaining parts taken from reference TRBV7-9 and TRBJ2-2, reads DTGVSQNPRHKITKRGQNVTFRCDPISEHNRLYWYRQTLGQGPEFLTYFQNEAQLEKSRLLSDRFSAERPKGSFSTLEIQRTEQGDSAMYLCASSPRDRVSGELFFGEGSRLTVL.

This clone was counted between two and nine times. This chain uses TRBV7-6 with TRBJ2-7; D might be TRBD2 (6 bases). V lost 5 bases and J 6 bases, leaving 14 bases between the germline ends. The germline gives CDR1 SGHVS, CDR2 FNYEAQ. This CDR3 has 13 amino acids. CDR3 residues: CASSDPGVREQYF. DNA of the CDR3: TGTGCCAGCAGCGACCCGGGAGTCCGCGAGCAGTACTTC. Full variable domain (remainder filled in from reference TRBV7-6 and TRBJ2-7): GAGVSQSPRYKVTKRGQDVALRCDPISGHVSLYWYRQALGQGPEFLTYFNYEAQQDKSGLPNDRFSAERPEGSISTLTIQRTEQRDSAMYRCASSDPGVREQYFGPGTRLTVT.

V is TRBV29-1 and J is TRBJ2-1; D remains unclear. V lost 5 bases and J lost 2, with 4 bases in between. This CDR3 has 11 amino acids. The germline gives CDR1 SQVTM, CDR2 ANQGSEA. The CDR3 sequence: CSVNPYNEQFF. The CDR3 nucleotides read TGCAGCGTTAACCCCTACAATGAGCAGTTCTTC.

This clone was seen just once. The chain has TRBV5-1 and TRBJ2-1, with TRBD2 identical over 9 bases. V shed 5 bases, J shed 0 bases, and the junction held 3 bases outside the gene matches. Germline V lookup: CDR1 SGHRS, CDR2 YFSETQ. The CDR3 is 15 amino acids. DNA of the CDR3: TGCGCCAGCAGTCCTAGCGGGAACTCCTACAATGAGCAGTTCTTC. Translating it yields CASSPSGNSYNEQFF. The variable domain in full, completed from reference TRBV5-1 and TRBJ2-1, reads KAGVTQTPRYLIKTRGQQVTLSCSPISGHRSVSWYQQTPGQGLQFLFEYFSETQRNKGNFPGRFSGRQFSNSRSEMNVSTLELGDSALYLCASSPSGNSYNEQFFGPGTRLTVL.

This chain uses TRBV4-1 with TRBJ2-1; no definite D call. The CDR3 contains 14 residues. V gave up 1 base and J gave up 9 bases, with 13 bases separating them. In germline, CDR1 is MGHRA, CDR2 YSYEKL. The CDR3 DNA is TGCGCCAGCAGCCAAGCGCCCACCCGAACTGAGCAGTTCTTC. Its translation is CASSQAPTRTEQFF.

The rearrangement joins TRBV27 to TRBJ2-5; 9 nucleotides agree with TRBD2. The CDR3 is made up of 13 amino acids. V lost 5 bases, J lost 4 bases, and 2 bases stayed unmatched. From germline, CDR1 is MNHEY and CDR2 SMNVEV (reference sequence). As DNA, the CDR3 is TGTGCCAGCAGTCCACTAGCGGGAGAGACCCAGTACTTC. It translates to CASSPLAGETQYF.

The rearrangement uses TRBV5-1 and TRBJ2-5, with 8 bases fitting TRBD1. The CDR3 has 13 residues. Germline assignment: CDR1 SGHRS and CDR2 YFSETQ. The V gene end was trimmed by 7 bases and the J gene end by 0 bases; junction bases not matched to a gene: 2. DNA of the CDR3: TGCGCCAGCCGACAGGGGAACCAAGAGACCCAGTACTTC. Its protein product is CASRQGNQETQYF.

V and J are TRBV7-8 and TRBJ2-5; 9 nucleotides line up with TRBD2. TRBJ2-7 matches the DNA end more closely, so the J call is doubtful. The CDR3 is made up of 15 amino acids. Germline values: CDR1 SGHVS, CDR2 FQNEAQ. The CDR3 spells CASSSRDSGSYEQYF. The CDR3, as DNA: TGTGCCAGCAGCTCCAGAGATAGCGGGAGCTACGAGCAGTACTTC.

The chain couples TRBV5-1 to TRBJ1-2; the match to TRBD1 covers 9 bases. Trimming cost V 4 bases and J 7 bases; bases outside gene matches: 11. Looked up from germline, CDR1 is SGHRS and CDR2 is YFSETQ. The CDR3 has 15 amino acids. CDR3 sequence reads: CASSIGTGRFVGYTF. The CDR3, as DNA: TGCGCCAGCAGCATCGGGACAGGGCGTTTCGTTGGCTACACCTTC.

This chain connects TRBV5-1 to TRBJ2-7; 7 bases match TRBD2. The ends lost 3 bases at V and 3 bases at J; junction bases unmatched: 6. Per germline, CDR1 SGHRS and CDR2 YFSETQ. CDR3 length: 14 amino acids. The CDR3 DNA reads as TGCGCCAGCAGCTCGGGCCCTAGCGGCTACGAGCAGTACTTC. Its protein product is CASSSGPSGYEQYF.

V and J are TRBV30 and TRBJ2-1, with D perhaps TRBD2 (6 bases). The V and J ends lost 3 bases and 3 bases respectively, with 15 bases between them. The CDR3 is made up of 15 amino acids. CDR1 is GTSNPN, CDR2 SVGIG, per germline (reference sequence). The CDR3, as DNA: TGTGCCTGGAGGGTCGGAGGAGGGATCTACAATGAGCAGTTCTTC. This sequence encodes CAWRVGGGIYNEQFF.